This T cell receptor beta chain was sequenced in a study of blood T cell repertoires in COVID-19. CDR1 SQVTM and CDR2 ANQGSEA come from the germline V gene. Unmatched junction bases numbered 3, after V lost 4 bases and J lost 4 bases. This CDR3 has 13 amino acids. Clones were read by immunoSEQ multiplex PCR, and TCRdb kept only the in-frame ones, dropping some. The sample has about 89,000 clones; 75% to 90% are singletons. The sample taken for sequencing was peripheral blood. The sequence came from a woman of 80 years or more with acute or convalescent COVID-19. This chain uses TRBV29-1 with TRBJ2-3; 9 nucleotides agree with TRBD2. The CDR3 DNA sequence: TGCAGCGTTGGGGTAGCGGGGGCAGATACGCAGTATTTT. The encoded protein is CSVGVAGADTQYF.